The entry below describes one TCR beta chain. The antigen is not known. A quantitative 5'-RACE method, one with molecular barcodes, was used to make TCR beta libraries. From the 5' RACE reads, TCRdb called clonotypes with MiXCR, one entry per CDR3 protein. The repertoire has about 800,000 distinct CDR3 sequences, over 9.5% of them found once; the top ten carry approximately 0.46%. This sample was included in a study of CD8 T cells in ankylosing spondylitis. Findings and limits, study-wide: Blood of patients with ankylosing spondylitis appeared to be characterized by a TCR beta motif of about 8 highly homologous variants. Before this, some motif variants had been reported in reactive arthritis synovial fluid and blood.

Germline values: CDR1 ENHRY, CDR2 SYGVKD. The V gene end was trimmed by 1 base and the J gene end by 6 bases; junction bases not matched to a gene: 2. This CDR3 is built from 15 residues. The sequenced sample consisted of blood, either unsorted or a sorted T cell fraction (not recorded which). The source of this sequence is a male donor with ankylosing spondylitis. The V call is TRBV10-3, the J call TRBJ1-5; TRBD1 agrees at 11 bases. The CDR3 DNA reads TGTGCCATCAGTGAGTTGGGACAGGGGGGTCAGCCCCAGCATTTT. It translates to CAISELGQGGQPQHF.